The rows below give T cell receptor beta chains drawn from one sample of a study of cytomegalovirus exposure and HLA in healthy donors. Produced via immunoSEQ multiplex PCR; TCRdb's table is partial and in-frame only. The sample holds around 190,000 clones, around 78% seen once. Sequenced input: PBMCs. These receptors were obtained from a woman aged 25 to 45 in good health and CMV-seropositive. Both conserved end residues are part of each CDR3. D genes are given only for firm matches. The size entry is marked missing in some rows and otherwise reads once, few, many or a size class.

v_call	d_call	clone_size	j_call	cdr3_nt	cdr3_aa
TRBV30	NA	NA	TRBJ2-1	TGTGCCTGGAGTGAGAGGCCCCTCAATGAGCAGTTCTTC	CAWSERPLNEQFF
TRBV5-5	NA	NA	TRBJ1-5	TGTGCCAGCAGCCCTTCCGGGAGTCAGCCCCAGCATTTT	CASSPSGSQPQHF
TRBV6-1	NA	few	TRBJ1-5	TGTGCCGGGAGGCTAACAGAGAATAGCAATCAGCCCCAGCATTTT	CAGRLTENSNQPQHF
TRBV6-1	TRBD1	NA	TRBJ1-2	TGTGCCAGCAGTCCGGGACAGGCCTATGGCTACACCTTC	CASSPGQAYGYTF
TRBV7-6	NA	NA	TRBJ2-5	TGTGCCAGCAGCTTAGTGGACAGCCAAGAGACCCAGTACTTC	CASSLVDSQETQYF
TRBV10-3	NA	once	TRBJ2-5	TGTGCCATCAGTGAGGGGAGTTCAGAGACCCAGTACTTC	CAISEGSSETQYF
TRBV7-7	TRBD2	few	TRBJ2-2	TGTGCTAGCAGCCCAACCCTAACGCGACTAGCGACCGGGGAGCTGTTTTTT	CASSPTLTRLATGELFF
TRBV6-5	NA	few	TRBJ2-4	TGTGCCAGCAGCCCTCGGTGGGGGGGCGAAAACATTCAGTACTTC	CASSPRWGGENIQYF
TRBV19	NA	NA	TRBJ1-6	TGTGCCAGTAGTATAGGCATAGATTCACCCCTCCACTTT	CASSIGIDSPLHF
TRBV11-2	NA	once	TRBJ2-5	TGTGCCAGCAGCTACGGTGGCAGGGATGGGGAGACCCAGTACTTC	CASSYGGRDGETQYF
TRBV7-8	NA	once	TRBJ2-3	TGTGCCAGCAGCTTCCTCTCAGATATCGATACGCAGTATTTT	CASSFLSDIDTQYF
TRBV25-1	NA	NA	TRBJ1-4	TGTGCCAGCAGTGATAGGCCAGGATCAGAAAAACTGTTTTTT	CASSDRPGSEKLFF
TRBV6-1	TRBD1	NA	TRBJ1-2	TGTGCCAGCAGTGTTATGACAGGGATATTGGGTGGCTACACCTTC	CASSVMTGILGGYTF
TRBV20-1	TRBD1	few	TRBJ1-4	TGCAGTGCTAGACAGGGGGTAAAACTGTTTTTT	CSARQGVKLFF
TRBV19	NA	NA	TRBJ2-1	TGTGCCAGTAAGGTAGTGGGGACTCCATACAATGAGCAGTTCTTC	CASKVVGTPYNEQFF
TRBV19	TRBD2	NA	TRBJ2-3	TGTGCCAGTAGTCTCTTTGGACTAGCGGGGCGCACAGATACGCAGTATTTT	CASSLFGLAGRTDTQYF
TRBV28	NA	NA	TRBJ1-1	TGTGCCAGCAGTTGGAGCATGTCGGACACTGAAGCTTTCTTT	CASSWSMSDTEAFF
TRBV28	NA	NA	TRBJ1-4	TGTGCCAGCAGTTTACCGGCAGGAGCAGGGGAAAAACTGTTTTTT	CASSLPAGAGEKLFF
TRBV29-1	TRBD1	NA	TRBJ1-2	TGCAGCGTTGAAGCAGGGGGCTATGGCTACACCTTC	CSVEAGGYGYTF
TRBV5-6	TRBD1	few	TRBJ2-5	TGTGCCAGCAGCTTCCCGGGACAGCAAGAGACCCAGTACTTC	CASSFPGQQETQYF
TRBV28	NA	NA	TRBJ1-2	TGTGCCAGCAGTTTAATGCGGGACCAACTATTATGGTGGACAACCTTC	CASSLMRDQLLWWTTF
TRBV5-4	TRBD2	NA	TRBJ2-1	TGTGCCAGCAGCCCCGGGACTAGCGGGGGTAGTGAGCAGTTCTTC	CASSPGTSGGSEQFF
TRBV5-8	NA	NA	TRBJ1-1	TGTGCCAGCAGCCCTTACGGGTTTGAAGCTTTCTTT	CASSPYGFEAFF
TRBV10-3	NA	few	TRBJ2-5	TGTGCCATCAGTGAGGGCGGTTCAAAAGAGACCCAGTACTTC	CAISEGGSKETQYF
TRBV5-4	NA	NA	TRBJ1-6	TGTGCCAGCAGCTTGGAGAGGAGAGGTTCACCCCTCCACTTT	CASSLERRGSPLHF
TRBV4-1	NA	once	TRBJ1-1	TGCGCCAGCAGCCTGCGGCTCCAGCCACCTGAAGCTTTCTTT	CASSLRLQPPEAFF
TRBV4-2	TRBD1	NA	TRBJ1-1	TGTGCCAGCAGCCAAGTCCCAATGACAGGGGGCGGCACTGAAGCTTTCTTT	CASSQVPMTGGGTEAFF
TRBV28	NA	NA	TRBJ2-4	TGTGCCAGCAGTACCAAACAGGGCACCAAAAACATTCAGTACTTC	CASSTKQGTKNIQYF
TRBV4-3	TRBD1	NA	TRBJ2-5	TGCGCCAGCAGCCCGGGACAGGGGGTCCAAGAGACCCAGTACTTC	CASSPGQGVQETQYF
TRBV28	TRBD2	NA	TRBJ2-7	TGTGCCAGCCGCGCCGGGGGGGGCGGGAAACCCTACGAGCAGTACTTC	CASRAGGGGKPYEQYF
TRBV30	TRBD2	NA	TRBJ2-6	TGTGCCTGGAGGACGGGCTCGTGGGGGGGAGAGGCCAACGTCCTGACTTTC	CAWRTGSWGGEANVLTF
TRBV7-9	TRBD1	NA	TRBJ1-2	TGTGCCAGCAGCTTACGGGACAGGGAAGGATATGGCTACACCTTC	CASSLRDREGYGYTF
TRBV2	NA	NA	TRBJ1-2	TGTGCCAGCAGTGAAGCGCTTCCTAGGGGAGGCTACACCTTC	CASSEALPRGGYTF
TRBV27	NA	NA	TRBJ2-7	TGTGCCAGCAGTTTAGGGCAGGGATGGGGCTCCTACGAGCAGTACTTC	CASSLGQGWGSYEQYF
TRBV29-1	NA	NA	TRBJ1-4	TGCAGCGTTGCCAGGGGACCTAATGAAAAACTGTTTTTT	CSVARGPNEKLFF
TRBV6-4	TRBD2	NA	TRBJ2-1	TGTGCCAGCAGTCCGAGGTCTAGCGGGGGCCATGAGCAGTTCTTC	CASSPRSSGGHEQFF
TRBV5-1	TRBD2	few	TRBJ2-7	TGCGCCAGCAGCTTTTTACTAGCGGATTACGAGCAGTACTTC	CASSFLLADYEQYF
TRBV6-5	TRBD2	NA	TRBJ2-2	TGTGCCAGCAGCCCGACTAGCGGGCGGGAGCTGTTTTTT	CASSPTSGRELFF
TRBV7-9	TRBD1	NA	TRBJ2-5	TGTGCCAGCAGCCCGGACAGGGTTAGTTGGGAGACCCAGTACTTC	CASSPDRVSWETQYF
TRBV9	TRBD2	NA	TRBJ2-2	TGTGCCAGCAGCTCCGGACTATTCAAGCGGGGGGGCTCGGGCACCGGGGAGCTGTTTTTT	CASSSGLFKRGGSGTGELFF
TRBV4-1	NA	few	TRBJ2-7	TGCGCCAGCAGCCCTCGTTCCGCCGCTGAGGCCTACGAGCAGTACTTC	CASSPRSAAEAYEQYF
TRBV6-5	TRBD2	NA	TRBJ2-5	TGTGCCAGCAGTCCGGGACTAGAGGGGCTGGAGACCCAGTACTTC	CASSPGLEGLETQYF
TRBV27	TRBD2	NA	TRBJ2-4	TGTGCCAGCAGTGGGACTAGCGGGAGCCTAGCCAAAAACATTCAGTACTTC	CASSGTSGSLAKNIQYF